The 17 T cell receptor beta chains in this list originate from one sample, sequenced in a study of blood T cell repertoires in COVID-19. TCRdb keeps only in-frame clones here, not all; method: immunoSEQ multiplex PCR. The table has approximately 260,000 clones, around 84% seen once. The sample consisted of PBMCs or T cells enriched from blood (not recorded which). The receptor set was obtained from a man under 40 with acute COVID-19.

The CDR3 bases are TGTGCCAGCAGCTTGGGACTAGCTGGCAACACCGGGGAGCTGTTTTTT. Its translation: CASSLGLAGNTGELFF. V gene TRBV7-6 combines with J gene TRBJ2-2, with 9 bases identical to TRBD2. Trimming took 3 bases from V and 2 from J; bases not matched to a gene: 4. The length of the CDR3 is 16 residues. Germline CDR1 and CDR2: SGHVS and FNYEAQ.

The rearrangement uses TRBV6-2 or TRBV6-3 and TRBJ1-5, with a tentative D call TRBD1 (5 bases). V shed 0 bases and J shed 2 bases, with 8 bases lying between them. The CDR3 extends over 15 amino acids. The germline CDR1 and CDR2 sequences are MNHEY and SVGEGT. Here the CDR3 DNA reads TGTGCCAGCAGTTACTCAAGGGGTGGCAATCAGCCCCAGCATTTT. Protein: CASSYSRGGNQPQHF.

The gene calls are TRBV19 and TRBJ2-1; 11 bases match TRBD2. In germline, CDR1 is LNHDA, CDR2 SQIVND (reference sequence). The CDR3 consists of 16 residues. The junction had 3 bases not matched to a gene; V was cut back by 2 bases and J by 3 bases. CDR3 residues: CASSIITSGSYNEQFF. CDR3 coding DNA: TGTGCCAGTAGTATAATTACTAGCGGGAGCTACAATGAGCAGTTCTTC.

The chain employs TRBV15 and TRBJ2-1; 9 bases line up with TRBD2. The CDR3 covers 12 residues. V shed 4 bases, J shed 8 bases, and the junction held 0 bases outside the gene matches. The germline V gene has CDR1 LNHNV and CDR2 YYDKDF (reference sequence). The CDR3 loop reads CATSKRGDEQFF. DNA of the CDR3: TGTGCCACCAGCAAGCGGGGGGATGAGCAGTTCTTC.

The gene calls are TRBV4-3 and TRBJ1-2; D is undetermined. Germline V CDR1 and CDR2: LGHNA, YSLEER. Trimming removed 2 bases from V and 0 bases from J, with 7 bases in between. The CDR3 loop spans 14 amino acids. The CDR3 loop reads CASSQQIANYGYTF. CDR3 sequence (DNA): TGCGCCAGCAGCCAACAAATAGCTAACTATGGCTACACCTTC.

The chain carries TRBV24-1 and TRBJ1-5; TRBD1 matches 8 bases. In germline, CDR1 is KGHDR, CDR2 SFDVKD. J lost 4 bases, V lost 4 bases, and 8 bases had no gene match. The CDR3 consists of 16 residues. For the CDR3, the DNA is TGTGCCACCAGTGACCGGGGACAGGAGGGGAATCAGCCCCAGCATTTT. It translates to CATSDRGQEGNQPQHF.

The chain carries TRBV5-1 and TRBJ2-1; 8 positions match TRBD1. Looked up from germline, CDR1 is SGHRS and CDR2 is YFSETQ. The CDR3 loop spans 16 amino acids. The V segment lost 5 bases and the J segment 8 bases; nucleotides outside the gene matches: 15. CDR3: CASRVEQGVFGDEQFF. The CDR3 nucleotides read TGCGCCAGCAGAGTCGAACAGGGGGTTTTTGGGGATGAGCAGTTCTTC.

In DNA, the CDR3 is TGTGCCAGCAGCTTAAACCCCGGACTTGGGACAGATACGCAGTATTTT. It encodes CASSLNPGLGTDTQYF. The gene calls are TRBV7-3 and TRBJ2-3, with D possibly TRBD2 on 5 matching bases. The CDR3 covers 16 residues. Germline V CDR1 and CDR2: SGHTA, FQGTGA. Trimming shortened V by 1 base and J by 3 bases, and 14 bases separated the two germline ends.

The chain is built from TRBV5-1 and TRBJ2-3; the match to TRBD2 covers 8 bases. Per the germline V gene, CDR1 is SGHRS and CDR2 is YFSETQ. After removal of 3 bases from V and 2 bases from J, the junction contained 8 bases not matched to a gene. The CDR3 consists of 16 residues. DNA of the CDR3: TGCGCCAGCAGCTCCGTAGCGGGGAGGGTCACAGATACGCAGTATTTT. Its protein product is CASSSVAGRVTDTQYF.

The chain couples TRBV13 to TRBJ2-4, with 8 bases matching TRBD2. Losses at the gene ends were 3 bases for V and 3 bases for J; bases not matched to a gene: 7. The CDR3 has 16 amino acids. CDR1 and CDR2 from the germline V gene are PRHDT and FYEKMQ (reference sequence). DNA of the CDR3: TGTGCCAGCAGCTTTTTTCGGCGGGAGGACAAAAACATTCAGTACTTC. This codes for CASSFFRREDKNIQYF. Using reference TRBV13 and TRBJ2-4 for the parts outside the CDR3, the full variable domain is AAGVIQSPRHLIKEKRETATLKCYPIPRHDTVYWYQQGPGQDPQFLISFYEKMQSDKGSIPDRFSAQQFSDYHSELNMSSLELGDSALYFCASSFFRREDKNIQYFGAGTRLSVL.

This chain connects TRBV6-5 to TRBJ1-1; 8 positions agree with TRBD1. Germline CDR1 MNHEY, CDR2 SVGAGI. V trimming: 5 bases; J trimming: 5 bases; junction bases outside the gene matches: 7. This CDR3 contains 14 residues. CDR3 residues: CASSPIRGQTEAFF. The DNA for the CDR3 is TGTGCCAGCAGTCCGATCAGGGGGCAGACTGAAGCTTTCTTT.

The V call is TRBV7-8, the J call TRBJ2-7, with D maybe TRBD1 (5 bases). V shed 3 bases and J shed 2 bases, with 8 bases lying between them. Germline V lookup: CDR1 SGHVS, CDR2 FQNEAQ. The CDR3 runs to 13 residues. The CDR3 DNA reads TGTGCCAGCAGCTTCGACAGCGCCTACGAGCAGTACGTC. Its protein is CASSFDSAYEQYV.

This chain links TRBV28 with TRBJ2-1, with TRBD2 matching 10 bases. V was pared by 3 bases and J by 5 bases, with 7 bases of the junction left unmatched. The CDR3 has 16 amino acids. CDR1 and CDR2 from the germline V gene are MDHEN and SYDVKM. In DNA form, the CDR3 reads TGTGCCAGCAGTTTGATCCTAGCGGGGGAAGACAATGAGCAGTTCTTC. Translated, it gives CASSLILAGEDNEQFF.

CDR3 DNA sequence: TGTGCCAGTACCTTAGGGAGGGGCAATGAGCAGTTCTTC. The encoded protein is CASTLGRGNEQFF. The chain is built from TRBV19 and TRBJ2-1; 7 bases map to TRBD2. This CDR3 spans 13 amino acids. The germline V gene has CDR1 LNHDA and CDR2 SQIVND (reference sequence). The junction had 6 bases not matched to a gene; V was cut back by 7 bases and J by 6 bases.

This rearrangement joins TRBV5-5 to TRBJ2-1; 9 nucleotides align to TRBD2. The V gene end was trimmed by 4 bases and the J gene end by 7 bases; junction bases not matched to a gene: 15. The CDR3 length is 17 residues. Germline lookup yields CDR1 SGHKS and CDR2 YYEKEE (reference sequence). DNA of the CDR3: TGTGCCAGCAGCGAAGCGACCGGACTAGCGCGTGCTAATGAGCAGTTCTTC. It specifies CASSEATGLARANEQFF.

The chain uses TRBV24-1 and TRBJ2-1; 7 nucleotides match TRBD2. This CDR3 is built from 18 residues. Germline CDR1 reads KGHDR; CDR2 reads SFDVKD. V was clipped by 10 bases and J by 4 bases; unmatched bases: 21. The chain's CDR3 is CATTSGWGEGKHYNEQFF. DNA of the CDR3: TGTGCCACGACCAGTGGATGGGGGGAGGGAAAGCATTACAATGAGCAGTTCTTC.

This chain links TRBV19 with TRBJ1-4; D is perhaps TRBD1 (5 bases). The V gene's germline CDR1 is LNHDA and CDR2 SQIVND (reference sequence). This CDR3 region has 12 residues. Trimming stripped 8 bases from V and 8 bases from J, with 12 bases between. The CDR3 here is CASAYRGEKLFF. CDR3 in DNA: TGTGCCAGTGCCTATAGGGGAGAAAAACTGTTTTTT.